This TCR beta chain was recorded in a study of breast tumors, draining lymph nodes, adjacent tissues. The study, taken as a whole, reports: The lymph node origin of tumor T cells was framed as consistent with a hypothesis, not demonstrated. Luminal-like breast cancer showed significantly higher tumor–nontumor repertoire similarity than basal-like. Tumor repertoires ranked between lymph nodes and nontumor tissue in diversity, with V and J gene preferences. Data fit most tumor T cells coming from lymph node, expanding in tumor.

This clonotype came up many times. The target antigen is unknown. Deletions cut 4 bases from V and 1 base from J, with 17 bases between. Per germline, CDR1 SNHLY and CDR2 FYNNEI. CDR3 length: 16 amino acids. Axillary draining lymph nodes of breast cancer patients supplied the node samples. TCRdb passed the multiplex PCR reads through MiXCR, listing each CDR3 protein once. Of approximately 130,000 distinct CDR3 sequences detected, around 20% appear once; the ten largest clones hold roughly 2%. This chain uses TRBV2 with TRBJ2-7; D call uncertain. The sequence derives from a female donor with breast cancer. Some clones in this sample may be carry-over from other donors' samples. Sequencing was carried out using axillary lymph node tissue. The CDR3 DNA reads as TGTGCCAGCAGTGTTCGTCTTGAAATCCCTTCCTACGAGCAGTACTTC. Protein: CASSVRLEIPSYEQYF.